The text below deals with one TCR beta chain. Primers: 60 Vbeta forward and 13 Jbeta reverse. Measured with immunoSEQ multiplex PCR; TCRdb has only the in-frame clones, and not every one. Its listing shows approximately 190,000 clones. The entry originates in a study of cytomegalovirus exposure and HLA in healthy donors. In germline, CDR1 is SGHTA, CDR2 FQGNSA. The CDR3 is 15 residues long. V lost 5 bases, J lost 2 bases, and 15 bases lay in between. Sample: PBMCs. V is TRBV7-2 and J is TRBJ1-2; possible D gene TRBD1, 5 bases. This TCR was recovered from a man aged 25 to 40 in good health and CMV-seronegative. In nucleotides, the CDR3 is TGTGCCAGCAGCCCTTCATCGACAGCGAACTATGGCTACACCTTC. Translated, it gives CASSPSSTANYGYTF.